The source of this T cell receptor beta chain is a study of CD8+CD57+ T cells in acquired aplastic anemia listed by TCRdb under 2018. Study-level background: On average, sorted CD4+ and CD8+ cells yielded around 3.4 ug of extracted DNA, with a range of roughly 0.19 to 27.4 ug. For healthy donor samples, the average read count was about 10 million for CD4+ cells and 11.0 million for CD8+ cells. Results and caveats for the whole study, not just this receptor: Roughly 29 CD8+ CDR3 sequences were found in both patients and controls but appeared to be highly expressed in patients and within the immunodominant clones of the patients. No significant difference in CD8+ Simpson's diversity was found between patients and healthy controls (P=0.060).

Sequences SGHTA (CDR1) and FQGNSA (CDR2) are obtained from the germline V gene. The CDR3 measures 15 amino acids from cysteine to phenylalanine. CDR3 DNA only is kept here, 45 bases in frame from base 1. The study deep-sequenced TCR repertoires of sorted CD4+ and CD8+ blood T cells from severe aplastic anemia patients and healthy subjects. Ficoll-Paque density gradient centrifugation was used to isolate peripheral blood mononuclear cells. Before DNA extraction, CD4+ and CD8+ T cells were sorted by FACS or by magnetic beads. To note about this clonotype: Its antigen is unknown. No base quality values were provided; no much bigger clone lies one nucleotide off.

TCR beta VDJ combination and CDR3 sequence profiling used genomic DNA as the template. TCR repertoire sequencing was run on an Illumina HiSeq 2000. On the study's bioinformatics: TRBV/TRBJ rearrangement plots, CDR3 size and DJ length profiles, and Simpson's diversity index were used to assess repertoires. Whichever DNA sequence was most abundant in the deep sequencing data was defined as the immunodominant clone. CDR3 amino acid sequences were checked for sharing between subjects and were compared against published repertoires and the VDJdb database. TCRdb's own reprocessing of the public reads used fastp at Q25 and MiXCR and kept productive beta chains. Each CDR3 protein gets just one entry, which takes the most common genes and DNA from the rows behind it. TCRdb, not the original authors, processed these V and J calls. This sample is represented by about 400,000 distinct CDR3 sequences; roughly 64% of them were singletons. Together, the top ten hold 4% of the sample.

The chain was built from TRBV7-2 and TRBJ1-1, with the D segment identity uncertain. This sequence was found in a human donor in good health, serving as a control. The sequenced sample was sorted CD4+, CD8+, or CD8+CD57+ T cells (not recorded which) from PBMCs. Here is the DNA: TGTGGCGGCAGCGGCCAGCAGCCGTCGAACACTGAAGCTTTCTTT. This gives the protein CGGSGQQPSNTEAFF.